The 31 T cell receptor beta chains listed next were all sequenced from one sample in a study of cytomegalovirus exposure and HLA in healthy donors. Primers for the PCR totalled 60 Vbeta and 13 Jbeta. Data came from immunoSEQ multiplex PCR; TCRdb stores just in-frame clones and leaves some out. The sample has around 63,000 clones, roughly 80% seen once; the top ten hold around 2.9%. Material: PBMCs. Receptors were obtained from a woman aged 25 to 39 in good health and CMV-seronegative.

The chain links TRBV18 to TRBJ2-7; TRBD2 aligns across 8 bases. CDR1 and CDR2 from the germline V gene are KGHSH and LQKENI. V was pared by 3 bases and J by 4 bases, with 14 bases of the junction left unmatched. This CDR3 spans 17 amino acids. The CDR3: CASSPGTTGGTPYEQYF. Here the CDR3 DNA reads TGTGCCAGCTCACCTGGCACGACGGGGGGGACTCCGTACGAGCAGTACTTC.

The rearrangement uses TRBV15 and TRBJ2-7, with D tentatively TRBD1 (6 bases). CDR1 is LNHNV, CDR2 YYDKDF, per germline (reference sequence). CDR3 length: 13 residues. The ends were cut back, 9 bases at V and 1 base at J, with 13 bases in the middle. The chain's CDR3 is CATSRDISYEQYF. The CDR3 DNA is TGTGCCACATCTCGGGACATTTCCTACGAGCAGTACTTC.

The chain employs TRBV6-5 and TRBJ1-5; D may be TRBD1 (5 bases). V lost 5 bases to trimming and J lost 7 bases, with 12 bases between them. This CDR3 contains 13 residues. Germline V lookup: CDR1 MNHEY, CDR2 SVGAGI. CDR3 loop: CASSVSTAQPQHF. In DNA, the CDR3 is TGTGCCAGCAGTGTCTCGACAGCGCAGCCCCAGCATTTT.

J is TRBJ2-5 and V is TRBV14; TRBD1 matches at 7 bases. The DNA end favors TRBJ2-7, so the J call may be wrong. Germline V gene sequence: CDR1 SGHDN, CDR2 FVKESK. The CDR3 runs to 15 residues. CDR3 sequence (DNA): TGTGCCAGCAGCCAAGACCTAGGACAGGTTTACGAGCAGTACTTC. This gives the protein CASSQDLGQVYEQYF.

The chain uses TRBV7-9 and TRBJ1-1; D is unclear. Trimming cost V 7 bases and J 6 bases, with 15 bases left between them. The CDR3 consists of 13 residues. Germline-derived CDR1 and CDR2 are SEHNR and FQNEAQ (reference sequence). The DNA for the CDR3 is TGTGCCAGCACCTCCTCGGAGGTTGCTGAAGCTTTCTTT. This codes for CASTSSEVAEAFF. Full variable domain (remainder filled in from reference TRBV7-9 and TRBJ1-1): DTGVSQNPRHKITKRGQNVTFRCDPISEHNRLYWYRQTLGQGPEFLTYFQNEAQLEKSRLLSDRFSAERPKGSFSTLEIQRTEQGDSAMYLCASTSSEVAEAFFGQGTRLTVV.

The chain is built from TRBV5-1 and TRBJ2-5; maybe TRBD2 (6 bases). The V gene's germline CDR1 is SGHRS and CDR2 YFSETQ. Trimming took 1 base from V and 3 from J, leaving 10 bases between them. The CDR3 length is 14 residues. The CDR3 nucleotides are TGCGCCAGCAGCTTGTTGTTAGCGGAAGAGACCCAGTACTTC. The encoded protein is CASSLLLAEETQYF.

CDR3 sequence (DNA): TGTGCCAGCAGCTTGGGACTTAATTCACCCCTCCACTTT. It encodes CASSLGLNSPLHF. V is TRBV5-5 and J is TRBJ1-6; the D is unclear. V was trimmed by 0 bases and J by 6 bases, leaving 4 bases between them. Germline-derived CDR1 and CDR2 are SGHKS and YYEKEE (reference sequence). The CDR3 has 13 amino acids.

The genes are TRBV11-3 and TRBJ2-1; 14 bases are shared with TRBD2. The CDR3 runs to 16 residues. Per the germline V gene, CDR1 is SGHNT and CDR2 is YENEEA. Trimming at V came to 4 bases and at J to 9 bases, leaving 8 bases not matched to a gene. The CDR3 DNA reads TGTGCCAGCAGCTCCCGACTAGCGGGGGGGCCGGTTGAGCAGTTCTTC. Encoded protein: CASSSRLAGGPVEQFF.

V usage is TRBV28 and J usage is TRBJ2-1, with no clear D. V gave up 4 bases and J gave up 6 bases, with 10 bases separating them. Germline CDR1 and CDR2: MDHEN and SYDVKM. The CDR3 runs 13 residues. Here the CDR3 reads CASSSTPGNEQFF. CDR3 DNA: TGTGCCAGCAGTTCCACGCCGGGCAATGAGCAGTTCTTC. Looking up the rest from reference TRBV28 and TRBJ2-1 gives the full variable domain: DVKVTQSSRYLVKRTGEKVFLECVQDMDHENMFWYRQDPGLGLRLIYFSYDVKMKEKGDIPEGYSVSREKKERFSLILESASTNQTSMYLCASSSTPGNEQFFGPGTRLTVL.

The rearrangement uses TRBV28 and TRBJ2-5; 7 bases line up with TRBD1. The CDR3 runs to 14 residues. CDR1 is MDHEN, CDR2 SYDVKM, per germline. The V segment lost 5 bases and the J segment 2 bases; nucleotides outside the gene matches: 5. The CDR3 DNA reads TGTGCCAGCAGTCTCGACAGGGTTCAAGAGACCCAGTACTTC. This sequence encodes CASSLDRVQETQYF.

In nucleotides, the CDR3 is TGTGCCAGCAGCTCCGAATCTAGCGGGGGGGTCAATGAGCAGTTCTTC. It codes for CASSSESSGGVNEQFF. This rearrangement joins TRBV6-6 to TRBJ2-1; 12 nucleotides align to TRBD2. V gave up 6 bases and J gave up 6 bases; unmatched junction bases: 9. The CDR3 has 16 amino acids. In germline, CDR1 is MNHNY, CDR2 SVGAGI (reference sequence).

The chain carries TRBV19 and TRBJ2-7; D unclear. The CDR3 consists of 13 residues. Germline lookup yields CDR1 LNHDA and CDR2 SQIVND (reference sequence). Trimming stripped 1 base from V and 2 bases from J, with 6 bases between. As DNA, the CDR3 is TGTGCCAGTAGTATAGGAGCTCCCTACGAGCAGTACTTC. Encoded protein: CASSIGAPYEQYF.

The chain employs TRBV7-2 and TRBJ1-2; TRBD1 matches at 7 bases. The CDR3 is made up of 13 amino acids. Germline V lookup: CDR1 SGHTA, CDR2 FQGNSA. With 3 bases clipped from V and 4 bases from J, the junction kept 2 bases outside the gene matches. CDR3 region: CASSLDRTYGYTF. The CDR3 DNA follows: TGTGCCAGCAGCTTGGACAGGACCTATGGCTACACCTTC.

On this clone itself: A junction end diverges from the germline sequence, so it may reflect a read error. The CDR3 nucleotides are TGTGCCAGTAGTATGAGTCAGGGGGCCGCAGATATGCAGTATTTT. This codes for CASSMSQGAADMQYF. This sequence joins TRBV19 and TRBJ2-3; TRBD1 agrees at 8 bases. Germline-derived CDR1 and CDR2 are LNHDA and SQIVND (reference sequence). This CDR3 spans 15 amino acids.

As for this clone: This CDR3 is also generated by other DNA sequences in the sample. DNA of the CDR3: TGTGCCAGTAGTATGGGGTCAGGAGGTTCCTACGAGCAGTACTTC. It translates to CASSMGSGGSYEQYF. The chain links TRBV19 to TRBJ2-7; TRBD2 is a possible D gene (5 bases). Deletions cut 3 bases from V and 1 base from J, with 13 bases between. Germline V gene data show CDR1 as LNHDA and CDR2 as SQIVND (reference sequence). There are 15 residues in the CDR3.

J is TRBJ1-1 and V is TRBV4-3; 7 positions match TRBD1. V lost 4 bases and J lost 0; bases outside the gene matches: 11. The germline V gene has CDR1 LGHNA and CDR2 YSLEER. The CDR3 sequence is 17 residues long. The CDR3 coding sequence is TGCGCCAGCAGCCTCACCGGGACAGCTCCAATGAACACTGAAGCTTTCTTT. Protein: CASSLTGTAPMNTEAFF.

The V and J genes are TRBV29-1 and TRBJ1-1, with D unclear. CDR3 size: 11 residues. The V end lost 8 bases, the J end lost 4 bases, and 11 bases lay between the germline ends. Germline values: CDR1 SQVTM, CDR2 ANQGSEA. The CDR3 DNA sequence: TGCAGCCCCCGGGAGGGCACTGAAGCTTTCTTT. Protein: CSPREGTEAFF.

The chain uses TRBV11-1 and TRBJ2-7, with a weak D call TRBD1 (6 bases). The V gene's germline CDR1 is SGHAT and CDR2 FQDESV (reference sequence). V was clipped by 2 bases and J by 2 bases, with 10 bases between them. The CDR3 consists of 14 residues. Written as DNA, the CDR3 is TGTGCCAGCAGCTTAAGGGACATCGCCTACGAGCAGTACTTC. Protein: CASSLRDIAYEQYF.

This chain joins TRBV12-5 and TRBJ2-1; D unresolved. With 2 bases removed from V and 5 bases from J, the gap between germline ends came to 19 bases. CDR3 length equals 17 residues. From germline, CDR1 is LGHNT and CDR2 FRNRAP. CDR3 sequence (DNA): TGTGCTAGTGGTTTGCCCTACCGACAAGGTTGGGACAATGAGCAGTTCTTC. Amino acid sequence: CASGLPYRQGWDNEQFF.

The chain uses TRBV5-1 and TRBJ2-7, with TRBD1 identical over 9 bases. V trimming: 3 bases; J trimming: 0 bases; junction bases outside the gene matches: 10. This CDR3 region has 17 residues. Germline CDR1 and CDR2: SGHRS and YFSETQ. Here the CDR3 DNA reads TGCGCCAGCAGCTCCTCCGCCGGGACAGGGAGCTCCTACGAGCAGTACTTC. It yields the protein CASSSSAGTGSSYEQYF.

V and J are TRBV19 and TRBJ1-5, with D possibly matching TRBD1 (6 bases). V was trimmed by 9 bases and J by 2 bases, leaving 14 bases between them. Germline values: CDR1 LNHDA, CDR2 SQIVND (reference sequence). This CDR3 contains 14 residues. The CDR3 coding sequence is TGTGCCAGCAGAACAGGGATGGGCAATCAGCCCCAGCATTTT. Residues: CASRTGMGNQPQHF.

The J gene is TRBJ1-1, the V gene TRBV5-6; D gene ambiguous. V was cut by 0 bases and J by 10 bases, with 10 bases left in between. The CDR3 is 12 residues long. The V gene's germline CDR1 is SGHDT and CDR2 YYEEEE. The CDR3: CASSLGGFGAFF. The CDR3 DNA follows: TGTGCCAGCAGCTTGGGAGGTTTCGGAGCTTTCTTT.

This clone was seen a few times. The rearrangement links TRBV28 to TRBJ1-2; possibly TRBD1 for D (5 bases). The germline CDR1 and CDR2 sequences are MDHEN and SYDVKM. The CDR3 covers 13 residues. Trimming cost V 0 bases and J 4 bases, with 6 bases left between them. The CDR3 is CASSLWQGYGYTF. The CDR3 coding sequence is TGTGCCAGCAGTTTATGGCAGGGCTATGGCTACACCTTC.

The chain is built from TRBV7-8 and TRBJ1-2, with 7 bases lining up with TRBD1. The CDR3 spans 14 residues. The germline CDR1 and CDR2 sequences are SGHVS and FQNEAQ. The trim removed 3 bases at V and 5 bases at J, leaving 6 bases unmatched. The DNA for the CDR3 is TGTGCCAGCAGCTTGACCGGACAGGTATATGGCTACACCTTC. It encodes CASSLTGQVYGYTF. Full variable domain (outside the CDR3, taken from reference TRBV7-8 and TRBJ1-2): GAGVSQSPRYKVAKRGQDVALRCDPISGHVSLFWYQQALGQGPEFLTYFQNEAQLDKSGLPSDRFFAERPEGSVSTLKIQRTQQEDSAVYLCASSLTGQVYGYTFGSGTRLTVV.

This chain connects TRBV7-2 to TRBJ2-1; 8 positions match TRBD2. Trimming at V came to 5 bases and at J to 6 bases, leaving 12 bases not matched to a gene. Germline V gene sequence: CDR1 SGHTA, CDR2 FQGNSA. CDR3 length equals 16 residues. CDR3 DNA sequence: TGTGCCAGCAGCCCCAGCTGGCGGGGGGCGGGCAATGAGCAGTTCTTC. Amino acids: CASSPSWRGAGNEQFF.

Written as DNA, the CDR3 is TGTGCCAGTTCCCTCGGGTCCCCGGGCACCGGGGAGCTGTTTTTT. This sequence encodes CASSLGSPGTGELFF. The chain links TRBV19 to TRBJ2-2; D is uncertain. V was cut by 8 bases and J by 4 bases, with 17 bases left in between. The CDR3 covers 15 residues. Germline-derived CDR1 and CDR2 are LNHDA and SQIVND (reference sequence).

As concerns this clone: One junction end does not reproduce the germline sequence, and a read error may be involved. J is TRBJ2-5 and V is TRBV7-2; the match to TRBD2 covers 8 bases. The CDR3 contains 15 residues. The germline gives CDR1 SGHTA, CDR2 FQGNSA. The CDR3 bases are TGTGCCAGCAGCTTAGTTGCGGGGGGTGAAGAGGCCCAGTACTTC. It specifies CASSLVAGGEEAQYF.

CDR3 coding DNA: TGCGCCAGCAGCCCTGGACAGGGACCGGCTGGGGCCAACGTCCTGACTTTC. Amino acid sequence: CASSPGQGPAGANVLTF. The V and J genes are TRBV5-1 and TRBJ2-6, with 8 bases fitting TRBD1. Germline CDR1 is SGHRS and CDR2 is YFSETQ. The CDR3 has 17 amino acids. V lost 4 bases, J lost 2 bases, and 8 bases stayed unmatched.

The chain couples TRBV29-1 to TRBJ1-4, with 7 nucleotides matching TRBD1. Germline V gives CDR1 SQVTM, CDR2 ANQGSEA. This CDR3 contains 13 residues. Unmatched junction bases numbered 4, after V lost 5 bases and J lost 4 bases. CDR3 loop: CSVTDRSNEKLFF. CDR3 DNA sequence: TGCAGCGTTACGGACAGGAGTAATGAAAAACTGTTTTTT.

The chain joins TRBV25-1 to TRBJ2-2; the match to TRBD1 covers 8 bases. V lost 5 bases to trimming and J lost 7 bases; unmatched junction nucleotides: 6. Looked up from germline, CDR1 is MGHDK and CDR2 is SYGVNS. The CDR3 loop spans 14 amino acids. The CDR3 region has the DNA TGTGCCAGCAGTAGGCAGGGGGCGCGCGGGGAGCTGTTTTTT. Its protein is CASSRQGARGELFF. Drawing the rest from reference TRBV25-1 and TRBJ2-2, the complete variable domain is EADIYQTPRYLVIGTGKKITLECSQTMGHDKMYWYQQDPGMELHLIHYSYGVNSTEKGDLSSESTVSRIRTEHFPLTLESARPSHTSQYLCASSRQGARGELFFGEGSRLTVL.

This rearrangement joins TRBV14 to TRBJ2-6; D unclear. CDR3 length: 15 residues. Trimming left V 4 bases short and J 1 base short, with 8 bases between. The germline V gene has CDR1 SGHDN and CDR2 FVKESK. The CDR3 here is CASSLGWSGANVLTF. The CDR3 DNA sequence: TGTGCCAGCAGCCTTGGCTGGTCTGGGGCCAACGTCCTGACTTTC. The variable domain in full, completed from reference TRBV14 and TRBJ2-6, reads EAGVTQFPSHSVIEKGQTVTLRCDPISGHDNLYWYRRVMGKEIKFLLHFVKESKQDESGMPNNRFLAERTGGTYSTLKVQPAELEDSGVYFCASSLGWSGANVLTFGAGSRLTVL.